The 18 T cell receptor beta chains in this list originate from one sample, sequenced in a study of identical twins. One entry per CDR3 protein results from TCRdb running MiXCR on the 5' RACE reads. In the table there are about 690,000 distinct CDR3 sequences, 21% of which are singletons. These data also formed part of another study, on T cells expressing NK-cell markers.

Input material: PBMCs. These receptors all stem from a woman between 18 and 29 years old in good health.

The V call is TRBV5-1, the J call TRBJ2-7; TRBD2 agrees at 10 bases. From germline, CDR1 is SGHRS and CDR2 YFSETQ. The V segment lost 0 bases and the J segment 3 bases; nucleotides outside the gene matches: 12. The CDR3 length is 18 residues. The CDR3 is CASSLGSSGGGLFYEQYF. DNA of the CDR3: TGCGCCAGCAGCTTGGGTTCTAGCGGGGGAGGCCTTTTCTACGAGCAGTACTTC. Combining the CDR3 with reference TRBV5-1 and TRBJ2-7 gives the whole variable domain KAGVTQTPRYLIKTRGQQVTLSCSPISGHRSVSWYQQTPGQGLQFLFEYFSETQRNKGNFPGRFSGRQFSNSRSEMNVSTLELGDSALYLCASSLGSSGGGLFYEQYFGPGTRLTVT.

This chain connects TRBV20-1 to TRBJ2-1; 7 bases are a match to TRBD2. The V segment lost 1 base and the J segment 3 bases; nucleotides outside the gene matches: 6. Germline CDR1 is DFQATT and CDR2 is SNEGSKA (reference sequence). The CDR3 runs 15 residues. The CDR3 DNA reads as TGCAGTGCTAGAGGGCAGCTAGCGGTCTACAATGAGCAGTTCTTC. It yields the protein CSARGQLAVYNEQFF.

The V gene is TRBV20-1, the J gene TRBJ2-7; D is tentatively TRBD1 or TRBD2 (5 bases each). The CDR3 loop spans 15 amino acids. The ends were cut back, 5 bases at V and 0 bases at J, with 17 bases in the middle. Germline V gene sequence: CDR1 DFQATT, CDR2 SNEGSKA (reference sequence). CDR3 sequence: CSAGRVERGSYEQYF. The DNA for the CDR3 is TGCAGTGCTGGAAGAGTAGAGAGGGGCTCCTACGAGCAGTACTTC.

The table lists this clonotype with a few counts. The gene calls are TRBV20-1 and TRBJ1-1; the match to TRBD1 covers 7 bases. CDR3 size: 15 residues. Germline values: CDR1 DFQATT, CDR2 SNEGSKA (reference sequence). After removal of 3 bases from V and 4 bases from J, the junction contained 11 bases not matched to a gene. The chain's CDR3 is CSASRPRQGGTEAFF. CDR3 in DNA: TGCAGTGCTAGCAGGCCCCGACAGGGAGGCACTGAAGCTTTCTTT.

This clonotype was seen many times. The chain recombines TRBV20-1 with TRBJ1-6; 11 positions match TRBD1. The CDR3 loop spans 13 amino acids. V lost 5 bases to trimming and J lost 8 bases; unmatched junction nucleotides: 2. CDR1 and CDR2 from the germline V gene are DFQATT and SNEGSKA (reference sequence). The CDR3 DNA reads TGCAGTGCTCCGGGACAGGGGGATTCACCCCTCCACTTT. This translates into CSAPGQGDSPLHF.

This clonotype was counted between two and nine times. The chain joins TRBV6-5 to TRBJ1-2; D remains unclear. Trimming cost V 0 bases and J 8 bases, with 13 bases left between them. Germline CDR1 is MNHEY and CDR2 is SVGAGI. This CDR3 has 14 amino acids. The CDR3 coding sequence is TGTGCCAGCAGTTACTCACGGCAGCCTGTGGGCTACACCTTC. Its protein product is CASSYSRQPVGYTF.

This clonotype was found a few times. This chain joins TRBV20-1 and TRBJ2-7; unclear D gene. CDR1 and CDR2 from the germline V gene are DFQATT and SNEGSKA (reference sequence). Trimming removed 0 bases from V and 2 bases from J, with 8 bases in between. CDR3 size: 13 residues. In nucleotides, the CDR3 is TGCAGTGCTAGAGATTCCCGAGCCTACGAGCAGTACTTC. This encodes CSARDSRAYEQYF.

This clonotype occurred a few times. The chain has TRBV20-1 and TRBJ2-3; 7 bases line up with TRBD1. The V segment lost 1 base and the J segment 2 bases; nucleotides outside the gene matches: 21. This CDR3 is 20 amino acids long. CDR1 and CDR2 (germline): DFQATT, SNEGSKA (reference sequence). The CDR3 sequence: CSARGQTGIGAVTFTDTQYF. The CDR3 DNA reads as TGCAGTGCTAGAGGGCAGACAGGGATTGGTGCGGTTACCTTCACAGATACGCAGTATTTT.

This clonotype was found a few times. Its ends do not fully match the called genes, so a read error is possible. V usage is TRBV5-6 and J usage is TRBJ2-5, with TRBD1 matching 9 bases. Germline V gene lookup returns CDR1 SGHDT and CDR2 YYEEEE. The CDR3 extends over 12 amino acids. The CDR3 reads CASSPGGRQGDF. Here the CDR3 DNA reads TGTGCCAGCAGCCCCGGCGGGCGACAGGGGGACTTC. The full variable domain, with the rest looked up from reference TRBV5-6 and TRBJ2-5, is DAGVTQSPTHLIKTRGQQVTLRCSPKSGHDTVSWYQQALGQGPQFIFQYYEEEERQRGNFPDRFSGHQFPNYSSELNVNALLLGDSALYLCASSPGGRQGDFGPGTRLLVL.

This clonotype was counted between two and nine times. The germline gene is not matched at one end of the junction; a read error may be the cause. The chain recombines TRBV12-3 or TRBV12-4 with TRBJ2-5; 9 bases map to TRBD2. This CDR3 has 14 amino acids. The CDR3 reads CASRLAGAMRTQYF. CDR3 coding DNA: TGTGCCAGCAGGTTAGCGGGGGCTATGCGGACCCAGTACTTC.

This clonotype was detected a few times. The chain uses TRBV27 and TRBJ2-1; 7 positions agree with TRBD2. Trimming at V came to 5 bases and at J to 13 bases, leaving 8 bases not matched to a gene. CDR1 MNHEY and CDR2 SMNVEV come from the germline V gene (reference sequence). The CDR3 is 12 residues long. CDR3 coding DNA: TGTGCCAGCAGTGACTCTCGGGGGGACCAGTTCTTC. Amino acids: CASSDSRGDQFF.

The gene calls are TRBV29-1 and TRBJ1-1; TRBD1 is a possible D gene (5 bases). Germline CDR1 and CDR2: SQVTM and ANQGSEA. Trimming left V 6 bases short and J 1 base short, with 12 bases between. The CDR3 is 13 residues long. In nucleotides, the CDR3 is TGCAGCGTGTTTGGGGGACGGAACACTGAAGCTTTCTTT. It is translated as CSVFGGRNTEAFF.

V gene TRBV20-1 combines with J gene TRBJ2-7, with TRBD2 matching 7 bases. This CDR3 has 14 residues. The germline V gene encodes CDR1 DFQATT and CDR2 SNEGSKA (reference sequence). V lost 7 bases to trimming and J lost 1 base; unmatched junction nucleotides: 10. For the CDR3, the DNA is TGCAGTGTCCAAGGGCTAGCGGCTTCCTACGAGCAGTACTTC. Amino acids: CSVQGLAASYEQYF.

This clonotype appeared a few times. This chain connects TRBV18 to TRBJ2-7, with a possible D match to TRBD2 (6 bases). CDR1 and CDR2 from the germline V gene are KGHSH and LQKENI. This CDR3 has 15 residues. The V end lost 6 bases, the J end lost 2 bases, and 17 bases lay between the germline ends. The CDR3 DNA follows: TGTGCCAGCTCCCCGGGAGCTCCCGGCCCCTACGAGCAGTACTTC. Protein sequence: CASSPGAPGPYEQYF.

This rearrangement joins TRBV3-1 to TRBJ2-7, with D possibly TRBD2 on 5 matching bases. Per the germline V gene, CDR1 is LGHDT and CDR2 is YNNKEL (reference sequence). The CDR3 is 15 amino acids. The V gene lost 1 base and the J gene lost 4 bases, with 14 bases spanning the gap. This chain's CDR3 is CASSQGYVGDYEQYF. Here the CDR3 DNA reads TGTGCCAGCAGCCAAGGCTACGTGGGAGATTACGAGCAGTACTTC.

This chain's CDR3 is CASSLQGRAYTGELFF. The CDR3 region has the DNA TGTGCCAGCAGCTTACAAGGCAGGGCTTACACCGGGGAGCTGTTTTTT. This rearrangement joins TRBV7-3 to TRBJ2-2, with D perhaps matching TRBD1 (5 bases). CDR1 and CDR2 from the germline V gene are SGHTA and FQGTGA. The CDR3 is 16 residues long. The V gene lost 2 bases and the J gene lost 3 bases, with 13 bases spanning the gap.

The sample holds many counts of this clonotype. The chain combines TRBV7-9 with TRBJ2-2, with 9 bases matching TRBD1. V was pared by 1 base and J by 5 bases, with 5 bases of the junction left unmatched. This CDR3 comprises 16 residues. Germline V gene sequence: CDR1 SEHNR, CDR2 FQNEAQ (reference sequence). The CDR3 DNA reads TGTGCCAGCAGCTTAGGCACAGGGGGCTCAACCGGGGAGCTGTTTTTT. Translation: CASSLGTGGSTGELFF.

This rearrangement joins TRBV5-1 to TRBJ2-3; perhaps TRBD1 as D (5 bases). The CDR3 covers 14 residues. V was trimmed by 2 bases and J by 7 bases, leaving 14 bases between them. Germline assignment: CDR1 SGHRS and CDR2 YFSETQ. This chain's CDR3 is CASSLDRVLYTQYF. The CDR3 DNA sequence: TGCGCCAGCAGCTTAGACAGAGTTTTGTATACGCAGTATTTT.